One sample yielded the 20 T cell receptor beta chains listed below, sequenced in a study of tumor and adjacent non-tumor tissue in lung cancer. TCRbeta libraries were built with three rounds of nested PCR, modified from ARM-PCR. A single record per CDR3 protein comes from TCRdb applying MiXCR to the multiplex PCR reads. This table holds 43,000 or so distinct CDR3 sequences, roughly 66% found once. The template was RNA from unsorted bulk tissue. More than 3 cm separated this lung sample from the edge of the tumor. Input material: distant non-tumor lung tissue. The receptors were sampled from a man aged 50-60 years with non-small cell lung cancer.

V gene TRBV20-1 combines with J gene TRBJ2-1, with a tentative D call TRBD2 (6 bases). V was trimmed by 0 bases and J by 6 bases, leaving 18 bases between them. Germline V gives CDR1 DFQATT, CDR2 SNEGSKA (reference sequence). This CDR3 has 16 residues. CDR3 nucleotide sequence: TGCAGTGCTAGAGATGTAAGGGGCGGGATTCTCAATGAGCAGTTCTTC. It codes for CSARDVRGGILNEQFF.

This clonotype was seen a handful of times. This sequence joins TRBV28 and TRBJ2-3, with D perhaps matching TRBD2 (5 bases). The germline gives CDR1 MDHEN, CDR2 SYDVKM. The ends were cut back, 7 bases at V and 1 base at J, with 12 bases in the middle. The CDR3 extends over 14 amino acids. In DNA form, the CDR3 reads TGTGCCAGCAAAAGCGGTCATGGCACAGATACGCAGTATTTT. The encoded protein is CASKSGHGTDTQYF. Complete variable domain (other parts from reference TRBV28 and TRBJ2-3): DVKVTQSSRYLVKRTGEKVFLECVQDMDHENMFWYRQDPGLGLRLIYFSYDVKMKEKGDIPEGYSVSREKKERFSLILESASTNQTSMYLCASKSGHGTDTQYFGPGTRLTVL.

This rearrangement joins TRBV11-3 to TRBJ2-1; the D gene is possibly TRBD1 (6 bases). Trimming removed 9 bases from V and 12 bases from J, with 21 bases in between. The CDR3 contains 13 residues. Per the germline V gene, CDR1 is SGHNT and CDR2 is YENEEA. CDR3: CARSASYRDGQFF. For the CDR3, the DNA is TGTGCCAGGAGTGCTAGCTACAGGGATGGGCAGTTCTTC.

This clonotype occurred many times. This chain uses TRBV5-1 with TRBJ2-3, with D perhaps TRBD2 (6 bases). Germline V gives CDR1 SGHRS, CDR2 YFSETQ. Trimming took 2 bases from V and 4 from J, leaving 14 bases between them. This CDR3 comprises 15 residues. Here the CDR3 reads CASSFVTEGADTQYF. The CDR3 nucleotides are TGCGCCAGCAGCTTTGTAACGGAGGGTGCAGATACGCAGTATTTT. Full variable domain (remainder filled in from reference TRBV5-1 and TRBJ2-3): KAGVTQTPRYLIKTRGQQVTLSCSPISGHRSVSWYQQTPGQGLQFLFEYFSETQRNKGNFPGRFSGRQFSNSRSEMNVSTLELGDSALYLCASSFVTEGADTQYFGPGTRLTVL.

The rearrangement uses TRBV5-1 and TRBJ2-3; no definite D call. From germline, CDR1 is SGHRS and CDR2 YFSETQ. Trimming removed 1 base from V and 3 bases from J, with 3 bases in between. This CDR3 spans 12 amino acids. CDR3 DNA: TGCGCCAGCAGCTTGTGGACAGATACGCAGTATTTT. The encoded protein is CASSLWTDTQYF.

Comment on this clonotype: Germline and junction disagree at one end, which may indicate a read error. The chain couples TRBV20-1 to TRBJ2-2, with D perhaps matching TRBD1 or TRBD2 (5 bases each). CDR3 size: 13 residues. Germline CDR1 DFQATT, CDR2 SNEGSKA (reference sequence). The CDR3 bases are TGCAGTGTTAGTCAGGGACGCACCGGGGAGCTCTTTTTT. It encodes CSVSQGRTGELFF.

The chain recombines TRBV4-1 with TRBJ1-2; D might be TRBD1 (5 bases). With 10 bases removed from V and 10 bases from J, the gap between germline ends came to 22 bases. CDR3 length: 13 amino acids. The V gene's germline CDR1 is MGHRA and CDR2 YSYEKL. This CDR3 is CATKGPATLDYTF. CDR3 bases: TGCGCCACTAAGGGGCCCGCAACGCTTGACTACACCTTC.

This clonotype has a handful of counts. The chain uses TRBV2 and TRBJ2-7, with D possibly matching TRBD1 (5 bases). The CDR3 extends over 13 amino acids. Germline V gives CDR1 SNHLY, CDR2 FYNNEI. V dropped 1 base and J dropped 5 bases, with 9 bases sitting between them. For the CDR3, the DNA is TGTGCCAGCAGTGAAGGGGCGGACAACGAGCAGTACTTC. Residues: CASSEGADNEQYF. Complete variable domain (other parts from reference TRBV2 and TRBJ2-7): EPEVTQTPSHQVTQMGQEVILRCVPISNHLYFYWYRQILGQKVEFLVSFYNNEISEKSEIFDDQFSVERPDGSNFTLKIRSTKLEDSAMYFCASSEGADNEQYFGPGTRLTVT.

A note on this clonotype: A much larger clone is a single base away; this may be a read error. The chain recombines TRBV5-1 with TRBJ2-3, with TRBD1 matching over 9 bases. The germline V gene encodes CDR1 SGHRS and CDR2 YFSETQ. The CDR3 loop spans 15 amino acids. The CDR3 coding sequence is TGCGCCAGCAGCCCCGGGACAGGGTACGCAGATATGCAGTATTTT. Encoded protein: CASSPGTGYADMQYF. The variable domain in full, completed from reference TRBV5-1 and TRBJ2-3, reads KAGVTQTPRYLIKTRGQQVTLSCSPISGHRSVSWYQQTPGQGLQFLFEYFSETQRNKGNFPGRFSGRQFSNSRSEMNVSTLELGDSALYLCASSPGTGYADMQYFGPGTRLTVL.

This clonotype was seen many times. CDR3 in amino acids: CASSQDGRVGSEAFF. The CDR3 coding sequence is TGCGCCAGCAGCCAAGATGGTAGAGTCGGGTCTGAAGCTTTCTTT. The V and J genes are TRBV4-1 and TRBJ1-1; D not resolved. This CDR3 comprises 15 residues. The V gene's germline CDR1 is MGHRA and CDR2 YSYEKL. V was cut by 0 bases and J by 6 bases, with 14 bases left in between.

As for this clonotype: A much larger clonotype is one base distant, so this may be a read error. V gene TRBV30 combines with J gene TRBJ2-5; 9 bases line up with TRBD2. Germline V gives CDR1 GTSNPN, CDR2 SVGIG (reference sequence). The CDR3 consists of 15 residues. The V segment lost 2 bases and the J segment 8 bases; nucleotides outside the gene matches: 12. Here the CDR3 DNA reads TGTGCCTGGAGTACCCGCGGGAGGGCCGGTGATACCCAGTACTTC. This encodes CAWSTRGRAGDTQYF.

This clonotype occurred once. The chain couples TRBV4-1 to TRBJ1-6; TRBD1 aligns across 7 bases. Germline V gene lookup returns CDR1 MGHRA and CDR2 YSYEKL. This CDR3 has 14 amino acids. Trimming at V came to 7 bases and at J to 14 bases, leaving 14 bases not matched to a gene. In DNA form, the CDR3 reads TGCGCCAGCAATAACCGGGACAGAAATTCGTCCCTCCACTTT. This gives the protein CASNNRDRNSSLHF.

V is TRBV5-1 and J is TRBJ2-7; tentative D call: TRBD2 (6 bases). The CDR3 loop spans 14 amino acids. Germline V lookup: CDR1 SGHRS, CDR2 YFSETQ. The V gene lost 3 bases and the J gene lost 4 bases, with 14 bases spanning the gap. Written as DNA, the CDR3 is TGCGCCAGCAGCTGGTTGGAGGGATCATACGAGCAGTACTTC. This codes for CASSWLEGSYEQYF. The full variable domain, in which reference TRBV5-1 and TRBJ2-7 provide the parts outside the CDR3, is KAGVTQTPRYLIKTRGQQVTLSCSPISGHRSVSWYQQTPGQGLQFLFEYFSETQRNKGNFPGRFSGRQFSNSRSEMNVSTLELGDSALYLCASSWLEGSYEQYFGPGTRLTVT.

Remarks on this clonotype: This likely comes from a read error, as the CDR3 has no conserved phenylalanine or tryptophan at its end. CDR3 in amino acids: CASSLVAISSHEQYY. CDR3 sequence (DNA): TGTGCCAGCAGCTTAGTCGCGATATCCTCCCACGAGCAGTACTAC. J is TRBJ2-7 and V is TRBV11-2; unclear D gene. The CDR3 runs 15 residues. The germline gives CDR1 SGHAT, CDR2 FQNNGV.

Concerning this clonotype itself: This may be a read error: a much more frequent sequence differs by one nucleotide. This sequence joins TRBV5-6 and TRBJ2-4; no firm D call. Germline V gene sequence: CDR1 SGHDT, CDR2 YYEEEE. The CDR3 is 15 residues long. For the CDR3, the DNA is TGTGCCAGGAGCTTAAAGTCCCGTGGAAGATACATTCAGTACTTC. Protein sequence: CARSLKSRGRYIQYF.

This clonotype was recorded at least ten times. The rearrangement joins TRBV11-2 to TRBJ2-5, with D perhaps matching TRBD1 or TRBD2 (6 bases each). Deletions cut 3 bases from V and 0 bases from J, with 11 bases between. Looked up from germline, CDR1 is SGHAT and CDR2 is FQNNGV. The CDR3 contains 15 residues. The CDR3 protein is CASSLTGGHQETQYF. DNA of the CDR3: TGTGCCAGCAGCTTGACCGGGGGCCACCAAGAGACCCAGTACTTC.

This clonotype has a handful of counts. This may be a read error, as it is one base from a much larger clone. The chain is built from TRBV12-3 or TRBV12-4 and TRBJ2-5; 11 bases agree with TRBD2. The CDR3 covers 15 residues. CDR3 in amino acids: CAGSFLAGGEEPQYF. The CDR3 coding sequence is TGTGCCGGCAGTTTCTTAGCGGGGGGGGAGGAGCCCCAGTACTTC.

This clonotype was detected only once. A much larger clone differs from this one at a single base, so this may be a read error. V usage is TRBV10-2 and J usage is TRBJ1-1, with 9 bases lining up with TRBD1. J lost 2 bases, V lost 4 bases, and 5 bases had no gene match. Germline-derived CDR1 and CDR2 are WSHSY and SAAADI. CDR3 length: 15 amino acids. The CDR3 DNA sequence: TGCGCCAGCAGTGGGCTGGACAGGGGTAACACTGAAGCTTTCTTT. Encoded protein: CASSGLDRGNTEAFF.

A remark on this clonotype: A junction end diverges from the germline sequence, so it may reflect a read error. The CDR3 region has the DNA TGTGCCAGCAGCCCAGGGGGGACAGTGAATATCTATGGTTACACCTTC. Its protein product is CASSPGGTVNIYGYTF. The rearrangement uses TRBV11-2 and TRBJ1-2; TRBD1 matches 7 bases. Germline values: CDR1 SGHAT, CDR2 FQNNGV. The CDR3 spans 16 residues.

Notes on this clonotype: At one of its ends the junction is not consistent with the germline gene, which may arise from a read error. This chain uses TRBV5-4 with TRBJ2-7, with a weak D call TRBD1 (7 bases). The CDR3 is 15 residues long. CDR1 and CDR2 (germline): SGHNT, YYREEE (reference sequence). The CDR3 protein is CASSLRRDSSHEQYF. For the CDR3, the DNA is TGTGCCAGCAGCTTGCGGCGGGACAGCTCCCACGAACAGTACTTC.